The rows below give T cell receptor beta chains drawn from one sample of a study of a mutant IDH1 vaccine in newly diagnosed glioma. TCRdb's copy holds only in-frame clones and misses some; the assay was immunoSEQ multiplex PCR. This table holds about 34,000 clones, about three quarters found once. Sequencing was performed on peripheral blood mononuclear cells (PBMCs), taken from a glioma patient treated with radiotherapy, temozolomide or both. The source is a man aged 50-60 years with glioma. Some clones in this sample may be carry-over from other donors' samples. The CDR3 runs from the conserved cysteine through the conserved F or W. A D gene is named only where the DNA matches it firmly. Size is stated for part of the rows, as once, few or many counts, or as a class when the clone is expanded.

CDR3 protein,CDR3 DNA,J gene,V gene,clone size,D gene
CAWTSGMVYTEAFF,TGTGCCTGGACTTCAGGCATGGTGTACACTGAAGCTTTCTTT,TRBJ1-1,TRBV30,few,-
CATSVGPGSTYEQYF,TGTGCCACCAGCGTGGGTCCGGGCTCAACCTACGAGCAGTACTTC,TRBJ2-7,TRBV15,-,-
CASSIDRGPRSGNTIYF,TGTGCCAGTAGTATAGATCGGGGCCCTCGCTCTGGAAACACCATATATTTT,TRBJ1-3,TRBV19,-,-
CASSRSFSYEQYF,TGTGCCAGCAGCAGGTCCTTCTCCTACGAGCAGTACTTC,TRBJ2-7,TRBV14,-,-
CASSESGLFNQPQHF,TGTGCCAGCAGTGAAAGCGGGCTCTTCAATCAGCCCCAGCATTTT,TRBJ1-5,TRBV2,-,-
CASSLGGDREAETQYF,TGTGCCAGCAGCTTAGGAGGGGACAGGGAGGCAGAGACCCAGTACTTC,TRBJ2-5,TRBV7-8,-,TRBD1
CASSSTGFHMNTEAFF,TGTGCCAGCAGCTCGACAGGGTTCCATATGAACACTGAAGCTTTCTTT,TRBJ1-1,TRBV11-2,-,TRBD1
CASSQPGPRGGTQYF,TGCGCCAGCAGCCAACCCGGGCCTCGGGGTGGGACCCAGTACTTC,TRBJ2-5,TRBV4-1,once,-
CASRLYEQYF,TGTGCCAGCCGACTTTACGAGCAGTACTTC,TRBJ2-7,TRBV2,-,-
CASSPGTTLGEQYF,TGCGCCAGCAGCCCCGGGACAACCCTCGGAGAGCAGTACTTC,TRBJ2-7,TRBV5-1,-,-
CASLRGLDEKLFF,TGTGCCAGCCTCCGAGGGCTTGATGAAAAACTGTTTTTT,TRBJ1-4,TRBV28,-,-
CASSSGGVTDTQYF,TGTGCCAGCAGTTCGGGAGGGGTCACAGATACGCAGTATTTT,TRBJ2-3,TRBV6-5,-,TRBD2
CAISVSGTENGYTF,TGTGCCATCAGTGTGTCCGGGACGGAAAATGGCTACACCTTC,TRBJ1-2,TRBV10-3,-,-
CASSQVRGASGEFF,TGTGCCAGCAGCCAAGTTCGGGGCGCTTCTGGGGAGTTCTTC,TRBJ2-1,TRBV14,-,-
CASSYSDVYNEQFF,TGTGCCAGCAGCTACTCGGACGTATACAATGAGCAGTTCTTC,TRBJ2-1,TRBV7-2,once,-
CASSSSIWGVRTDTQYF,TGCGCCAGCAGCTCGTCAATCTGGGGGGTCCGGACAGATACGCAGTATTTT,TRBJ2-3,TRBV5-1,few,-
CASSSPGQQYEQYF,TGCGCCAGCAGCAGCCCAGGACAGCAATACGAGCAGTACTTC,TRBJ2-7,TRBV5-1,once,-
CASGLVAGNTIYF,TGTGCTAGTGGTTTGGTAGCTGGAAACACCATATATTTT,TRBJ1-3,TRBV12-5,-,-
CASSFIGGASYNEQFF,TGTGCCAGCAGTTTTATCGGTGGCGCCTCCTACAATGAGCAGTTCTTC,TRBJ2-1,TRBV27,-,-
CASSEGVGSTEAFF,TGTGCCAGCAGTGAAGGAGTAGGAAGCACTGAAGCTTTCTTT,TRBJ1-1,TRBV6-1,-,-
CASKKTGEREQYF,TGTGCCAGCAAAAAGACAGGGGAGAGGGAGCAGTACTTC,TRBJ2-7,TRBV28,few,TRBD1
CATSRAETSGTYEQYF,TGTGCCACCAGCAGAGCTGAGACTAGCGGAACCTACGAGCAGTACTTC,TRBJ2-7,TRBV15,-,TRBD2
CASSRGGTDTQYF,TGCGCCAGCAGCCGCGGGGGCACAGATACGCAGTATTTT,TRBJ2-3,TRBV5-1,-,-
CASSIGDRGLEKLFF,TGTGCCAGTAGTATAGGGGACAGGGGGCTCGAAAAACTGTTTTTT,TRBJ1-4,TRBV19,-,TRBD1
CASSLGARLSRSNYGYTF,TGTGCCAGCAGTTTAGGAGCCCGGTTATCACGTAGCAACTATGGCTACACCTTC,TRBJ1-2,TRBV28,-,-
CASSLAGDEQYF,TGTGCCAGCAGCTTAGCCGGGGACGAGCAGTACTTC,TRBJ2-7,TRBV7-8,-,-